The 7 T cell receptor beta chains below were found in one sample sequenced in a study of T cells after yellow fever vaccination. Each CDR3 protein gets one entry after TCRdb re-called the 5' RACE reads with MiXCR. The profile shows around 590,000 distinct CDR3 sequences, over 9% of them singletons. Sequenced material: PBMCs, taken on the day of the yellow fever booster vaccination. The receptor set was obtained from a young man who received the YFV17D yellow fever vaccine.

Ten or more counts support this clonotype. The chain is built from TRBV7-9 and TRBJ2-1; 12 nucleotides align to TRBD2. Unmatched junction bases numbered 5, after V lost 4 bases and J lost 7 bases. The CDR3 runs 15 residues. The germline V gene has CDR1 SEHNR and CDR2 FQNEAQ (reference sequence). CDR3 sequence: CASSSSGRAKNEQFF. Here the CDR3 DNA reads TGTGCCAGCAGCTCTAGCGGGAGGGCCAAAAATGAGCAGTTCTTC.

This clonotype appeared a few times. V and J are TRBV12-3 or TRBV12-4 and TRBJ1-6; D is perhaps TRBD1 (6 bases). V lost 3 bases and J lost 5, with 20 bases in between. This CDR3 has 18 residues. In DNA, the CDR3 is TGTGCCAGCAGTTTTAGCCTTGGACAGCAGTTCCATAATTCACCCCTCCACTTT. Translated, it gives CASSFSLGQQFHNSPLHF.

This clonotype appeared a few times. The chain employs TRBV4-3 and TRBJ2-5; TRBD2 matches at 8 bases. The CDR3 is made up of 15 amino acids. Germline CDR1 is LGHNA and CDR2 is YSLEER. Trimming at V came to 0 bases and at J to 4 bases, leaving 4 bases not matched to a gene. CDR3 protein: CASSQDSAGAETQYF. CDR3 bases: TGCGCCAGCAGCCAAGACTCAGCGGGAGCAGAGACCCAGTACTTC.

DNA of the CDR3: TGTGCCAGCAGCTCCCCGAAGACTAGCGGGAGTAGTTCCTACAATGAGCAGTTCTTC. Translated, it gives CASSSPKTSGSSSYNEQFF. The chain has TRBV11-2 and TRBJ2-1, with 12 bases aligning to TRBD2. The CDR3 has 19 amino acids. Germline-derived CDR1 and CDR2 are SGHAT and FQNNGV. Germline trimming cut 4 bases from V and 1 base from J; bases unmatched to any gene: 11.

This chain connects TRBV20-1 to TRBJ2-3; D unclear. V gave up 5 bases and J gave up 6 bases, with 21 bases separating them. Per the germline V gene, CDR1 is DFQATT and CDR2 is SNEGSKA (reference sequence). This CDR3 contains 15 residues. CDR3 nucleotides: TGCAGTGCTCCCAAATTACTCGACATCACGGATACGCAGTATTTT. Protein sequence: CSAPKLLDITDTQYF.

Here the CDR3 reads CASRSGASEQYF. As DNA, the CDR3 is TGTGCCAGCAGGTCAGGGGCCAGCGAGCAGTACTTC. The chain combines TRBV2 with TRBJ2-7; the D gene is possibly TRBD1 (6 bases). CDR1 and CDR2 (germline): SNHLY, FYNNEI. V shed 6 bases and J shed 6 bases, with 12 bases lying between them. CDR3 length: 12 amino acids.

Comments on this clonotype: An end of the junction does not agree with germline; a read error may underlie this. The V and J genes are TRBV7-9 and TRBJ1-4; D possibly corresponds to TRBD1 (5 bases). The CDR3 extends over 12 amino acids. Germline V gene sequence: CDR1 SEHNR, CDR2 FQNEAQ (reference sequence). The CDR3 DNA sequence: TGTGCCAGCAGCCCCGGACGGTTCGGAGGGGTTTTT. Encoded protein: CASSPGRFGGVF.